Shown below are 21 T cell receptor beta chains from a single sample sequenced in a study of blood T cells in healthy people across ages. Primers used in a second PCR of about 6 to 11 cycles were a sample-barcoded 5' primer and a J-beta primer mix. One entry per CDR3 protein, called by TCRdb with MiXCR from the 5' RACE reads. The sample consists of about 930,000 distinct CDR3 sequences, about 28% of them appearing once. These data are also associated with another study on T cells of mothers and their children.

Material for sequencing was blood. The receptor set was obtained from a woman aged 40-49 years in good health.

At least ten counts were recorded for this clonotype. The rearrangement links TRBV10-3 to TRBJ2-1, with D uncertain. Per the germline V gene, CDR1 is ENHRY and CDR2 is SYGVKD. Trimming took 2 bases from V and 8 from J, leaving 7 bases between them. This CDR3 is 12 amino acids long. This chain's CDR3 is CAISEESDEQFF. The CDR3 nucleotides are TGTGCCATCAGTGAGGAATCCGATGAGCAGTTCTTC.

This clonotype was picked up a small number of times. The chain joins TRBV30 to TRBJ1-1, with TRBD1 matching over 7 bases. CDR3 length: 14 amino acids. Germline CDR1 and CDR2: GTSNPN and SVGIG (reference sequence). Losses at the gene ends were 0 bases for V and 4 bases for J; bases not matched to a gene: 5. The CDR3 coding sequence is TGTGCCTGGAGTGTACCGGGACAGCGCACTGAAGCTTTCTTT. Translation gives CAWSVPGQRTEAFF.

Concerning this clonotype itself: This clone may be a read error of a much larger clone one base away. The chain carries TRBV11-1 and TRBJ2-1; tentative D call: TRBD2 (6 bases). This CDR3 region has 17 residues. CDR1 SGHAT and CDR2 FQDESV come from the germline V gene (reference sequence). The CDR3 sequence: CAGSLTRGTSSYNEQFF. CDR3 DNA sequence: TGTGCCGGCAGCTTAACACGGGGGACGAGCTCCTACAATGAGCAGTTCTTC.

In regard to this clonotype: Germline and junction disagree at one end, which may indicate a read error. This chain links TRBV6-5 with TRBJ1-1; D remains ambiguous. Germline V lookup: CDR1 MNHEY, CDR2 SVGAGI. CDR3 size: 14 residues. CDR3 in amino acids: CASRARRGNIEASF. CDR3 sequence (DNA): TGTGCCAGCAGGGCACGACGAGGGAACATTGAAGCTTCCTTT.

Here the CDR3 DNA reads TGCAGTGCTACGGGCCGGGGATGGACAGATACGCAGTATTTT. Its protein product is CSATGRGWTDTQYF. This chain connects TRBV20-1 to TRBJ2-3; perhaps TRBD2 as D (5 bases). Trimming took 4 bases from V and 3 from J, leaving 14 bases between them. The germline V gene encodes CDR1 DFQATT and CDR2 SNEGSKA (reference sequence). CDR3 length: 14 amino acids.

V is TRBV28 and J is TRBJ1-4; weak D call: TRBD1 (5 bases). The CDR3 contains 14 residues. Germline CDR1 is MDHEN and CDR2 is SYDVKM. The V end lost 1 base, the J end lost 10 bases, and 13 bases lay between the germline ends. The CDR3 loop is CASSLFGTGRKLFF. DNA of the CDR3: TGTGCCAGCAGTTTATTTGGTACAGGACGAAAACTGTTTTTT.

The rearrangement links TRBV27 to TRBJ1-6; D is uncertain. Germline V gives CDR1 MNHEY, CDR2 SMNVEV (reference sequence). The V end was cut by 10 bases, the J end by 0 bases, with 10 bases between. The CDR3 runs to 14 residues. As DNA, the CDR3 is TGTGCCACCGGCGGGAGCTCCTATAATTCACCCCTCCACTTT. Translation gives CATGGSSYNSPLHF.

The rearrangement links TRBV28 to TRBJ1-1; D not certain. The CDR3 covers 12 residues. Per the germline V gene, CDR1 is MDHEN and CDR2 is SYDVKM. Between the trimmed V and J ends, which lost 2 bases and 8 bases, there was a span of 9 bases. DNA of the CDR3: TGTGCCAGCAGTTTAAGTCTCTCGGAAGCTTTCTTT. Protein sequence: CASSLSLSEAFF.

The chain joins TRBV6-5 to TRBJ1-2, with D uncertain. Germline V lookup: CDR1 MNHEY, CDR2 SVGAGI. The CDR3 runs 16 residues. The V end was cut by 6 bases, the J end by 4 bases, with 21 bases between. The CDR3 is CASRPPGMVLGYGYTF. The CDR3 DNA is TGTGCCAGCAGACCGCCCGGGATGGTCTTAGGCTATGGCTACACCTTC.

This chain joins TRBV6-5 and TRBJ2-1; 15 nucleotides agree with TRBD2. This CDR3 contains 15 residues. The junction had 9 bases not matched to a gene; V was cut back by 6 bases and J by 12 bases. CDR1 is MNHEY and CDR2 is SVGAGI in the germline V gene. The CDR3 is CASRSGLAGGPLQFF. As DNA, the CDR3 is TGTGCCAGCAGATCAGGACTAGCGGGGGGGCCGTTGCAGTTCTTC.

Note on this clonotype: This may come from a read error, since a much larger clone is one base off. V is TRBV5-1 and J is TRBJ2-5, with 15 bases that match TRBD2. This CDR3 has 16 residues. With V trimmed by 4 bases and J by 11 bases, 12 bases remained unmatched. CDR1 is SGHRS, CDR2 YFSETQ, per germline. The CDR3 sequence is CASSAGLAGGGGEQYF. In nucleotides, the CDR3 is TGCGCCAGCAGCGCGGGACTAGCGGGGGGAGGAGGTGAGCAGTACTTC. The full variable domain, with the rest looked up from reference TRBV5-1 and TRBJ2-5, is KAGVTQTPRYLIKTRGQQVTLSCSPISGHRSVSWYQQTPGQGLQFLFEYFSETQRNKGNFPGRFSGRQFSNSRSEMNVSTLELGDSALYLCASSAGLAGGGGEQYFGPGTRLLVL.

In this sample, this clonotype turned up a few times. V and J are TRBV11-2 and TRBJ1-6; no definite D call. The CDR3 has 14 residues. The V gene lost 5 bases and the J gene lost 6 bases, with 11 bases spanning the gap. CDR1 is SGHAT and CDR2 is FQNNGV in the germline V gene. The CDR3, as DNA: TGTGCCAGCAGCGGCGGAGGGAGTAATTCACCCCTCCACTTT. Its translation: CASSGGGSNSPLHF.

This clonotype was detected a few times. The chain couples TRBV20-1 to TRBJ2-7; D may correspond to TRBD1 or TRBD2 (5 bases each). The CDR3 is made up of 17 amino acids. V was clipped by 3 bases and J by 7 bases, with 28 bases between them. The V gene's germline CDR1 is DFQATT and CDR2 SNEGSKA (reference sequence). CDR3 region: CSARGVAGTLPYNEQYF. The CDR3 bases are TGCAGTGCTAGGGGGGTCGCCGGGACCCTACCTTACAATGAGCAGTACTTC.

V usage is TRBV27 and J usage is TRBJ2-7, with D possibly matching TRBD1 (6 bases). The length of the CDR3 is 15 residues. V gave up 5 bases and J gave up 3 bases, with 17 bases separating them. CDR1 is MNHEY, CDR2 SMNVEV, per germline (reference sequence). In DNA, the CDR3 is TGTGCCAGCAGTACGGTACAGGGAATTGGCTACGAGCAGTACTTC. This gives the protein CASSTVQGIGYEQYF.

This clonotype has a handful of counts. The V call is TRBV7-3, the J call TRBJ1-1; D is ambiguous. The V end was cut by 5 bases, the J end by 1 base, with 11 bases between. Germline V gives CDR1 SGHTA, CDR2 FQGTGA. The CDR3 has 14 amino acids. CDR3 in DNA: TGTGCCAGCAGCCCCGATCCTGGGAACACTGAAGCTTTCTTT. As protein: CASSPDPGNTEAFF.

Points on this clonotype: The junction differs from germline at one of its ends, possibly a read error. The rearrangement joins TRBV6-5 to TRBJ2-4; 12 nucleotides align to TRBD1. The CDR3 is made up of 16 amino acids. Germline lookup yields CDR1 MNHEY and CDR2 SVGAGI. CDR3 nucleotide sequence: TGTGCCAGCAGCCGGACGGGACAGGGGGCAAAAAGCATTCAGTACTTC. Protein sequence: CASSRTGQGAKSIQYF.

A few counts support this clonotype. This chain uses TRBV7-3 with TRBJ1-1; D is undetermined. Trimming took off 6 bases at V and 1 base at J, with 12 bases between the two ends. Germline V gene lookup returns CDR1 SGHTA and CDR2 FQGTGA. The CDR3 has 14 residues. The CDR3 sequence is CASRPAAQNTEAFF. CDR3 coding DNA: TGTGCCAGCAGACCGGCAGCTCAGAACACTGAAGCTTTCTTT. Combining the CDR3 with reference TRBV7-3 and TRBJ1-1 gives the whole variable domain GAGVSQTPSNKVTEKGKYVELRCDPISGHTALYWYRQSLGQGPEFLIYFQGTGAADDSGLPNDRFFAVRPEGSVSTLKIQRTERGDSAVYLCASRPAAQNTEAFFGQGTRLTVV.

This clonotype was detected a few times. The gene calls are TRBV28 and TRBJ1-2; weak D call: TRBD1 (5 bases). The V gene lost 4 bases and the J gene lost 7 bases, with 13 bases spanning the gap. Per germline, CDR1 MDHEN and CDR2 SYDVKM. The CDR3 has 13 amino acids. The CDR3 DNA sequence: TGTGCCAGCAGTTGGACAACCTCTATTGGCTACACCTTC. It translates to CASSWTTSIGYTF.

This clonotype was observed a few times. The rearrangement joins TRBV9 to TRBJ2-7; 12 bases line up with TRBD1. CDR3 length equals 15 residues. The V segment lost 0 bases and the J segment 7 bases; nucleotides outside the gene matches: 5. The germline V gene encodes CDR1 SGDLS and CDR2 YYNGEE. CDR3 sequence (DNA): TGTGCCAGCAGCGTAGCCGGGACAGGGGGCGATGAGCAGTACTTC. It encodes CASSVAGTGGDEQYF.

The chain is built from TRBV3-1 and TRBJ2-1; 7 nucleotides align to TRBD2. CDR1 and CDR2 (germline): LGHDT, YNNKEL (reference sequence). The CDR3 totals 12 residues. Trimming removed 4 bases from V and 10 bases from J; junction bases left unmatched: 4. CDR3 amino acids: CASSRLAEEQFF. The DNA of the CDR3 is TGTGCCAGCAGCCGACTAGCCGAAGAGCAGTTCTTC.

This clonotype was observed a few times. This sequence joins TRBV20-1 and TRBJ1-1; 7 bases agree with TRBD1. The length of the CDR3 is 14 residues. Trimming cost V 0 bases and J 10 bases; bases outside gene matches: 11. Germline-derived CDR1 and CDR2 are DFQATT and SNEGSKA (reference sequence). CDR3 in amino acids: CSARDLRGDRGAFF. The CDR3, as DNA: TGCAGTGCTAGAGATCTGAGAGGGGACAGAGGAGCTTTCTTT.